This T cell receptor beta chain was identified during a study of T cell responses to AZD1222 COVID-19 vaccine. As to this clone: Its target is unknown.

CDR3 size: 14 residues. Losses at the gene ends were 4 bases for V and 5 bases for J; bases not matched to a gene: 7. Germline lookup yields CDR1 LGHDT and CDR2 YNNKEL (reference sequence). Study results and caveats: Donors, mostly white British, included more females; clonal diversity was possibly underestimated. All repertoire sampling was performed exclusively after the peak T cell response. Spike-specific TCR breadth and depth grew following two AZD1222 doses. Reports say nearly half of spike-specific TCRs go after unmutated variant regions.

Clones were read by immunoSEQ multiplex PCR, and TCRdb kept only the in-frame ones, dropping some. The table lists under 300,000 clones, more than 85% of them singletons. The clonotype comes from an adult in good health. V and J are TRBV3-1 (or the pseudogene TRBV3-2) and TRBJ1-2; TRBD1 matches 7 bases. The material sequenced was peripheral blood, taken on day 0 of AZD1222 vaccination. The CDR3: CASSPWGTDYGYTF. The CDR3 DNA follows: TGTGCCAGCAGCCCATGGGGGACAGATTATGGCTACACCTTC.